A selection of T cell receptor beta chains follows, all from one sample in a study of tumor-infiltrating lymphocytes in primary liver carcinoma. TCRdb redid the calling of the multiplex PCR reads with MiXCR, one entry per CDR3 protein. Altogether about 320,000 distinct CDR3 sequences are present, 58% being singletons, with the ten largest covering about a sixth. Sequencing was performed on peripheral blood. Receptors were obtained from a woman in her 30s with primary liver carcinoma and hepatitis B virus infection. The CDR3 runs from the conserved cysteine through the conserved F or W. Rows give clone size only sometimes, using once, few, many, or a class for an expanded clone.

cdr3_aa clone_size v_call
CTSTLERGAGRGTEAFF - TRBV11-2
CASSPRGGYTEAFF few TRBV6-5
CASGLILTSGRGREQFF few TRBV11-2
CASSRGASGRNEQFF many TRBV7-8
CASSLTTGGIVKRDIQYF few TRBV6-2/TRBV6-3
CATSGPTYEQYF - TRBV25-1
CASSPRLGETQYF few TRBV5-6
CGSSQSANLRRQFF - TRBV14
CALIIPLSWRNTEAFF once TRBV30
CASSPRLVAFFYEQYF - TRBV6-5
CASTSTSGVGETQYF once TRBV6-5
CASRFGDRFTDTQYF - TRBV6-6
CSVEGVAGGQETQYF many TRBV29-1
CAWRVILHGYTF - TRBV30
CASSFGSVFGSGQGAEYEQYF few TRBV5-1
CASSAPYGREYNEQFF - TRBV9
CASSPGTGGIYEQYF - TRBV4-3
CASSLEGSGFGEQYF many TRBV11-2
CASSQGEYNEQFF - TRBV4-1
CASSSDPATQYF many TRBV6-6
CTSSLGRTSGSLDTQYF - TRBV12-3/TRBV12-4
CASSKRRTPEKLFF once TRBV6-5
CASSPGQGALAAQYEQYF few TRBV12-3/TRBV12-4
CASSPGTGDTDTQYF - TRBV7-3
CSVHKGHGIMNTEAFF few TRBV29-1
CASRRDWGNEQFF - TRBV7-8
CSARDAAGAEPYNEQFF - TRBV20-1
CASSLARRTGWSSYEQYF - TRBV12-3/TRBV12-4
CASSYDPSTRSGNTIYF - TRBV6-6
CASSLSGRLTDTQYF few TRBV5-1
CASSQLVMNTEAFF many TRBV4-2
CASSHLVGKSEQFF - TRBV11-2
CASRRQALYTGELFF many TRBV6-1
CASSLTWSGGYTF - TRBV5-6
CASRERDTQYF few TRBV6-5
CASSYGRGSYEQYF many TRBV6-5
CASRVGLSGMNNEQFF - TRBV11-2
CASSPSGYTYEQYF - TRBV25-1
CSVNMAPKLSEQFF many TRBV29-1
CASSLATSGRATQYF - TRBV7-9
CAISWGRGSYNEQFF - TRBV28
CATSDYTGTIRFF - TRBV24-1
CASSEPGDHREAFF few TRBV6-1
CASSYAQGTREQYF - TRBV6-2/TRBV6-3
CASSFQGSNYGYTF - TRBV5-1
CASSDSRYSNTGELFF - TRBV10-1
CASTLAGQGYKNIQYF - TRBV12-3/TRBV12-4
CASSQDHTRHNEKLFF few TRBV4-1
CASRQQGPPHIDSNQPQHF - TRBV4-1
CASSLTMTGGVGTDTQYF - TRBV28
CANSLKGNIQYF - TRBV7-9
CASSRDRGSSQPQHF - TRBV2
CASSLASRDPRQPQHF - TRBV12-3/TRBV12-4